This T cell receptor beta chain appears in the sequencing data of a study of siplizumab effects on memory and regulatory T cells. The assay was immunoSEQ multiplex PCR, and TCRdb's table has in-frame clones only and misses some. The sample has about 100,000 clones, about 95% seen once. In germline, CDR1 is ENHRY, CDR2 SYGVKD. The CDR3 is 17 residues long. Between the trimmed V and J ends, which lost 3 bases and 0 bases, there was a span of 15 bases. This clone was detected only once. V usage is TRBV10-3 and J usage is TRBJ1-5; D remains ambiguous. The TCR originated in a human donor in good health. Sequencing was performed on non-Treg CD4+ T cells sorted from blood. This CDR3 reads CAISESLGSNSNQPQHF. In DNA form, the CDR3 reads TGTGCCATCAGTGAATCGCTGGGGTCTAATAGCAATCAGCCCCAGCATTTT.